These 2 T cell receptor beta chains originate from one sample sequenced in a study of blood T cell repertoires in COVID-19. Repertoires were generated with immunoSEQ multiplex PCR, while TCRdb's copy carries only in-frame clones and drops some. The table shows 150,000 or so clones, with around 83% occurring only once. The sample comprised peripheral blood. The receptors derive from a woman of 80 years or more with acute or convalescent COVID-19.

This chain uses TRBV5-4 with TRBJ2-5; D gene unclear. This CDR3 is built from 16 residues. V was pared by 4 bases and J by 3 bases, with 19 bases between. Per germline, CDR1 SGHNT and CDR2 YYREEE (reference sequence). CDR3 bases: TGTGCCAGCAGCCGGGTCATGGTCGACTCCGAAGAGACCCAGTACTTC. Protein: CASSRVMVDSEETQYF.

The DNA of the CDR3 is TGTGCCAGCAGTCCTACAGGGCTTAGCAATCAGCCCCAGCATTTT. Translation gives CASSPTGLSNQPQHF. This chain joins TRBV2 and TRBJ1-5; D is perhaps TRBD1 (6 bases). The ends were cut back, 5 bases at V and 0 bases at J, with 11 bases in the middle. In germline, CDR1 is SNHLY, CDR2 FYNNEI. This CDR3 comprises 15 residues.